This T cell receptor beta chain appears in the sequencing data of a study of blood T cell repertoires in COVID-19. The V and J ends lost 7 bases and 5 bases respectively, with 16 bases between them. Germline V lookup: CDR1 ENHRY, CDR2 SYGVKD. The CDR3 loop spans 14 amino acids. Produced via immunoSEQ multiplex PCR; TCRdb's table is partial and in-frame only. The table lists approximately 230,000 clones, 85% to 90% of them singletons. The sample comprised PBMCs or T cells enriched from blood (not recorded which). The sequence came from a man aged 40-49 years who had recovered from COVID-19. The chain carries TRBV10-3 and TRBJ2-3, with D possibly matching TRBD1 (5 bases). The CDR3: CAIMTGFQGDTQYF. The CDR3 coding sequence is TGTGCCATCATGACGGGTTTCCAGGGAGATACGCAGTATTTT.